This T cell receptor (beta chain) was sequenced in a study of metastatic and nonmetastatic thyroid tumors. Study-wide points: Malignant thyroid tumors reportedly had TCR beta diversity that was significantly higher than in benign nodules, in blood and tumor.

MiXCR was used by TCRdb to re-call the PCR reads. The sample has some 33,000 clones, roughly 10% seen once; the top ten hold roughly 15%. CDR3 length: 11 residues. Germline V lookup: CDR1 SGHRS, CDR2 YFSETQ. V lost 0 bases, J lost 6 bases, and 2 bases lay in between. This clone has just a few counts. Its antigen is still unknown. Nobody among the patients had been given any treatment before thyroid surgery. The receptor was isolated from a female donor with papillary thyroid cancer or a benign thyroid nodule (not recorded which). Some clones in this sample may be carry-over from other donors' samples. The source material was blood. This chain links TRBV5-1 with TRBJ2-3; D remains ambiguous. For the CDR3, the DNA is TGCGCCAGCAGCTTGGGGGATACGCAGTATTTT. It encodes CASSLGDTQYF.